Listed here are 10 T cell receptor beta chains from one sample, sequenced in a study of early T cells in non-severe SARS-CoV-2 infection. Via MiXCR, TCRdb re-called the 5' RACE reads, giving one row per CDR3 protein. The repertoire consists of 100,000 to 120,000 distinct CDR3 sequences, with around 10% occurring once and the leading ten covering around 3.2%. The sample comprised whole blood. Receptors originate from an adult who was a healthcare worker with PCR-confirmed SARS-CoV-2 infection or an uninfected control (not recorded which).

Turning to this clonotype: Just one base apart from a much larger clone, this may be a read error. The V gene is TRBV25-1, the J gene TRBJ1-2; D may be TRBD1 (6 bases). CDR1 is MGHDK and CDR2 is SYGVNS in the germline V gene. The CDR3 length is 16 residues. CDR3 DNA sequence: TGTGCCAGCAGTGAATCGACAGGCCACAACAACTATGGCTACATCTTC. Encoded protein: CASSESTGHNNYGYIF.

This clonotype was counted ten times or more. V gene TRBV7-9 combines with J gene TRBJ2-7, with D perhaps being TRBD1 or TRBD2 (5 bases each). Germline assignment: CDR1 SEHNR and CDR2 FQNEAQ (reference sequence). This CDR3 region has 14 residues. V lost 0 bases and J 4 bases, leaving 10 bases between the germline ends. The CDR3 sequence: CASSLAGTAYEQYF. In DNA, the CDR3 is TGTGCCAGCAGCTTAGCCGGGACGGCTTACGAGCAGTACTTC.

This clonotype showed up just a few times. CDR3 DNA sequence: TGTGCCAGCAGCTTTGGGACTAGCGGTCATGATACGCAGTATTTT. Its translation is CASSFGTSGHDTQYF. This sequence joins TRBV11-3 and TRBJ2-3; TRBD2 matches 11 bases. The V and J ends lost 3 bases and 6 bases, in that order; junction bases with no gene match: 5. The germline gives CDR1 SGHNT, CDR2 YENEEA. The CDR3 covers 15 residues.

A remark on this clonotype: This sequence may be a read error, since a much larger clone differs from it by one base. The V call is TRBV18, the J call TRBJ2-7; possible D gene TRBD2, 6 bases. The CDR3 extends over 15 amino acids. Per the germline V gene, CDR1 is KGHSH and CDR2 is LQKENI. CDR3 sequence reads: CTSSPNTLASYEQYF. In DNA, the CDR3 is TGTACCAGCTCACCGAACACCCTAGCGAGCTACGAGCAGTACTTC.

This chain links TRBV12-5 with TRBJ2-1, with 9 positions matching TRBD2. The CDR3 extends over 19 amino acids. The V gene's germline CDR1 is LGHNT and CDR2 FRNRAP. V lost 6 bases, J lost 0 bases, and 15 bases stayed unmatched. The CDR3: CASGPLAGPTLSSYNEQFF. The CDR3 DNA follows: TGTGCTAGTGGCCCACTAGCGGGCCCCACCTTAAGCTCCTACAATGAGCAGTTCTTC.

The chain has TRBV6-1 and TRBJ1-3, with TRBD1 identical over 9 bases. CDR3 size: 16 residues. Germline V CDR1 and CDR2: MNHNS, SASEGT. The V segment lost 6 bases and the J segment 4 bases; nucleotides outside the gene matches: 10. The CDR3 spells CASRSTGGSTGNTIYF. CDR3 bases: TGTGCCAGCAGATCGACAGGGGGGTCTACAGGAAACACCATATATTTT.

This clonotype was found a few times. CDR3 nucleotides: TGCAGCGTTGGGGGCGTGAGTGGGACCGATACGCAGTATTTT. Residues: CSVGGVSGTDTQYF. The chain carries TRBV29-1 and TRBJ2-3, with D possibly being TRBD1 or TRBD2 (5 bases each). This CDR3 comprises 14 residues. Trimming removed 4 bases from V and 6 bases from J, with 17 bases in between. Germline loops: CDR1 SQVTM, CDR2 ANQGSEA.

This CDR3 reads CASSSGQGMNTEAFF. The CDR3 bases are TGTGCCAGCAGTTCGGGACAGGGGATGAACACTGAAGCTTTCTTT. J is TRBJ1-1 and V is TRBV27; TRBD1 matches 10 bases. J lost 0 bases, V lost 4 bases, and 2 bases had no gene match. The CDR3 sequence is 15 residues long. Germline V CDR1 and CDR2: MNHEY, SMNVEV (reference sequence).

J is TRBJ1-6 and V is TRBV7-9; 9 bases fit TRBD1. CDR1 is SEHNR and CDR2 is FQNEAQ in the germline V gene (reference sequence). J gave up 7 bases and V 8 bases, and 9 bases lay outside the gene matches. The CDR3 consists of 15 residues. The DNA for the CDR3 is TGTGCCAGCCGAGAAGACAGGGGGAAGAATTCACCCCTCCACTTT. Amino acids: CASREDRGKNSPLHF.

Many counts were recorded for this clonotype. This chain joins TRBV12-3 or TRBV12-4 and TRBJ2-2; 11 bases match TRBD2. The V gene end was trimmed by 2 bases and the J gene end by 2 bases; junction bases not matched to a gene: 4. CDR3 size: 17 residues. The chain's CDR3 is CASSLLTSGVNTGELFF. In DNA form, the CDR3 reads TGTGCCAGCAGTTTATTGACTAGCGGGGTAAACACCGGGGAGCTGTTTTTT.